This T cell receptor beta chain was captured in a study of CD8 T cells in ankylosing spondylitis. Study conclusions and caveats: Apparently characteristic of ankylosing spondylitis blood was a TCR beta motif (eight highly homologous variants). It was reported that disease-linked clones were significantly enriched in matched ankylosing spondylitis synovial fluid. Clones that were linked to disease were CD8+ and were relatively rare in peripheral blood.

Comment on this clonotype: The antigen remains unidentified.

The trim removed 4 bases at V and 8 bases at J, leaving 9 bases unmatched. The CDR3 extends over 16 amino acids. Preparation of TCR beta libraries was done by quantitative 5'-RACE with molecular barcodes. Each CDR3 protein gets one entry after TCRdb re-called the 5' RACE reads with MiXCR. The profile shows about 130,000 distinct CDR3 sequences, about an eighth of them singletons. The TCR sequence derives from a female donor with ankylosing spondylitis or in good health (not recorded which). This rearrangement joins TRBV12-3 or TRBV12-4 to TRBJ2-1; 12 bases align to TRBD1. What was sequenced was blood, either unsorted or a sorted T cell fraction (not recorded which). The CDR3 reads CASSYLPGTGGDEQFF. The CDR3 DNA reads as TGTGCCAGCAGTTACCTGCCCGGGACAGGGGGCGATGAGCAGTTCTTC.